Below, 5 T cell receptor beta chains from the same sample are listed, as sequenced in a study of cytomegalovirus exposure and HLA in healthy donors. PCR involved 60 Vbeta and 13 Jbeta primers. Using immunoSEQ multiplex PCR, the repertoire was profiled, and TCRdb retains in-frame clones only, with some absent. The repertoire holds some 150,000 clones, with about 82% as singletons. Material for sequencing was PBMCs. All receptors come from a woman between 18 and 29 years old in good health and CMV-seronegative.

The V call is TRBV29-1, the J call TRBJ2-1; TRBD2 might be the D (8 bases). CDR1 and CDR2 (germline): SQVTM, ANQGSEA. The CDR3 sequence is 16 residues long. V was shortened by 0 bases and J by 10 bases, with 22 bases between the two germline ends. In nucleotides, the CDR3 is TGCAGCGTTGAAGAGGCCACGGGAGGGGGCTACAGGGAGCAGTTCTTC. The encoded protein is CSVEEATGGGYREQFF.

As for this clone: Other DNA variants within this sample encode the same CDR3. The rearrangement links TRBV27 to TRBJ2-1; 8 positions match TRBD2. Germline CDR1 is MNHEY and CDR2 is SMNVEV (reference sequence). V lost 8 bases, J lost 8 bases, and 11 bases stayed unmatched. The CDR3 is 14 residues long. The CDR3 sequence is CASGLAGVTDEQFF. As DNA, the CDR3 is TGTGCCAGCGGACTAGCAGGAGTTACCGATGAGCAGTTCTTC.

This clone has only one observation. The V gene is TRBV6-1, the J gene TRBJ2-1, with 11 bases that match TRBD2. The CDR3 is made up of 14 amino acids. Unmatched junction bases numbered 5, after V lost 8 bases and J lost 5 bases. Germline V lookup: CDR1 MNHNS, CDR2 SASEGT. The CDR3 DNA sequence: TGTGCCAGCGCACTAGCGGGAGTCAACAATGAGCAGTTCTTC. Residues: CASALAGVNNEQFF.

This clone has just one count. The chain combines TRBV4-2 with TRBJ2-7; the match to TRBD2 covers 11 bases. Germline CDR1 and CDR2: LGHNA and YNFKEQ. The ends lost 3 bases at V and 4 bases at J; junction bases unmatched: 5. The CDR3 runs 15 residues. The CDR3 region is CASSQGTSGVYEQYF. CDR3 DNA sequence: TGTGCCAGCAGCCAGGGGACTAGCGGTGTTTACGAGCAGTACTTC.

CDR3 residues: CASSYRDYNEQFF. The CDR3 nucleotides are TGTGCCAGCAGTTACCGGGACTACAATGAGCAGTTCTTC. The gene calls are TRBV6-6 and TRBJ2-1; perhaps TRBD2 as D (5 bases). The V and J ends lost 2 bases and 3 bases respectively, with 5 bases between them. Germline CDR1 reads MNHNY; CDR2 reads SVGAGI (reference sequence). This CDR3 is 13 amino acids long.